This TCR beta chain was documented in a study of shared clonotypes between healthy human individuals. Broader study findings: An expected dependence of interdonor clonotype sharing on sequencing depth was noted. Non-shared clonotypes had lower generation probabilities than those shared by all four donors.

Positively selected for CCR7, the CD45RO-negative cells used as naive CD8 cells excluded terminally differentiated effector memory CD45RA+ cells. Repertoires were generated with immunoSEQ multiplex PCR, while TCRdb's copy carries only in-frame clones and drops some. The table shows about 2.1 million clones, with around 95% occurring only once. Turning to this clone: Its matching antigen is unknown.

The CDR3 is 14 amino acids. Looked up from germline, CDR1 is MDHEN and CDR2 is SYDVKM. V dropped 6 bases and J dropped 6 bases, with 15 bases sitting between them. This chain connects TRBV28 to TRBJ2-1; D gene uncertain. This TCR came from a man between 18 and 29 years old in good health. Some clones in this sample may be carry-over from other donors' samples. Sequencing was performed on naive CD8+ T cells from PBMCs. As DNA, the CDR3 is TGTGCCAGCAGCCCAGATGCTAACTCCAATGAGCAGTTCTTC. It encodes CASSPDANSNEQFF.